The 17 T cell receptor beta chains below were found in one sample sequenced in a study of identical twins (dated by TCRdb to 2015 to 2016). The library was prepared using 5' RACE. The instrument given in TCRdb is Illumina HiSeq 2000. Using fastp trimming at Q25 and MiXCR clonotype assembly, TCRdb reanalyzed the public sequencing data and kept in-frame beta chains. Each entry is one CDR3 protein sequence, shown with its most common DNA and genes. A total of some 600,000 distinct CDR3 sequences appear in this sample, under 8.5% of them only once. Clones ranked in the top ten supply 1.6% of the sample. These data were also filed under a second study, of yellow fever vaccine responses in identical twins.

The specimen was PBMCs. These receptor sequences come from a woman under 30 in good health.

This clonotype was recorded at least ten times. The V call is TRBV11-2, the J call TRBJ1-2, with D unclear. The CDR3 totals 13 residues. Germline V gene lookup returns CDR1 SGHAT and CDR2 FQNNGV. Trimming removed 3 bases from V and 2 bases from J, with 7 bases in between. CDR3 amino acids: CASSLPQNYGYTF. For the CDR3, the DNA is TGTGCCAGCAGCTTGCCCCAGAACTATGGCTACACCTTC.

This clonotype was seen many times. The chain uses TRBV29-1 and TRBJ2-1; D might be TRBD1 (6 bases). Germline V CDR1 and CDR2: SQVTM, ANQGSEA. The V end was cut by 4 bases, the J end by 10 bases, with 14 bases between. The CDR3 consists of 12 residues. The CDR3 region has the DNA TGCAGCGTTGCCAAGGGGGTGCAAGAGCAGTTCTTC. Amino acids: CSVAKGVQEQFF.

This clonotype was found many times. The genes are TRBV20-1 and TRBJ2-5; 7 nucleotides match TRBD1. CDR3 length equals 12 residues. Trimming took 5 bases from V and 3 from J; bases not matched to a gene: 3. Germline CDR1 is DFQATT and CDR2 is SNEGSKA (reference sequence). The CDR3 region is CSALDREETQYF. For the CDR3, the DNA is TGCAGTGCTCTAGACAGGGAAGAGACCCAGTACTTC.

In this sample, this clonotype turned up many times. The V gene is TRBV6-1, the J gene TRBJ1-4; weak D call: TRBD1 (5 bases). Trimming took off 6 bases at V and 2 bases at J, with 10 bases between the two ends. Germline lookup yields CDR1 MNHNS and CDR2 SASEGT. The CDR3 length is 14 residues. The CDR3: CASRQGRTNEKLFF. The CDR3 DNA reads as TGTGCCAGCAGGCAGGGTCGCACTAATGAAAAACTGTTTTTT.

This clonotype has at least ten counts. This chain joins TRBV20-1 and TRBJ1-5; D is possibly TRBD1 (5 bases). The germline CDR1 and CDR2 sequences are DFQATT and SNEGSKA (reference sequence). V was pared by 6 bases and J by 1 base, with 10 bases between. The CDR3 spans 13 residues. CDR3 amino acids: CSASRDSNQPQHF. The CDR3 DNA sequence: TGCAGTGCAAGCCGGGACAGCAATCAGCCCCAGCATTTT.

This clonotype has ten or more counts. The CDR3 region is CASSYSLTGEYTEAFF. CDR3 in DNA: TGTGCCAGCAGTTACTCCCTCACAGGGGAGTACACTGAAGCTTTCTTT. This rearrangement joins TRBV6-5 to TRBJ1-1; 7 bases match TRBD1. J was trimmed by 3 bases and V by 0 bases; bases with no gene match: 7. The CDR3 consists of 16 residues. The germline gives CDR1 MNHEY, CDR2 SVGAGI.

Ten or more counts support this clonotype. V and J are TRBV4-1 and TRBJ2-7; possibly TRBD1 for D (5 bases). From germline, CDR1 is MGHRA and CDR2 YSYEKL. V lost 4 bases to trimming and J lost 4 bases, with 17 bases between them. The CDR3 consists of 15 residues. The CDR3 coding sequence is TGCGCCAGCAGCCCAATCGACAGTCACTCTTACGAGCAGTACTTC. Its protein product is CASSPIDSHSYEQYF.

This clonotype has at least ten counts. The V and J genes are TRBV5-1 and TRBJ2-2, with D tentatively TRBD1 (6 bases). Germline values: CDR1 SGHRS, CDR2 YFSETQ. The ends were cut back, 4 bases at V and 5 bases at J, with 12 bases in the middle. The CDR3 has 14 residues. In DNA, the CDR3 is TGCGCCAGCAGCCAGGGACAAGGGACCGGGGAGCTGTTTTTT. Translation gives CASSQGQGTGELFF.

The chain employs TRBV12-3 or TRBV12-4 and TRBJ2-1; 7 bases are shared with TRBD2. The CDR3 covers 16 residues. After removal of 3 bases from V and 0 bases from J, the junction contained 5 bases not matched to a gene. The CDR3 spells CASSFGGGRSYNEQFF. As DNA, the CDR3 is TGTGCCAGCAGTTTTGGGGGGGGTCGCTCCTACAATGAGCAGTTCTTC.

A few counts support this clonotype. CDR3 loop: CASSLLRNPTGYTF. Here the CDR3 DNA reads TGTGCCAGCAGTTTATTACGGAATCCGACGGGCTACACCTTC. The V and J genes are TRBV27 and TRBJ1-2; no reliable D call. The CDR3 has 14 amino acids. V lost 1 base, J lost 8 bases, and 14 bases lay in between. CDR1 is MNHEY and CDR2 is SMNVEV in the germline V gene (reference sequence).

Written as DNA, the CDR3 is TGTGCCAGCTCACCATTTGAGGCGGTGAACACTGAAGCTTTCTTT. Its translation: CASSPFEAVNTEAFF. The chain links TRBV18 to TRBJ1-1; D remains ambiguous. Trimming took 2 bases from V and 0 from J, leaving 10 bases between them. CDR1 and CDR2 from the germline V gene are KGHSH and LQKENI. CDR3 length equals 15 residues.

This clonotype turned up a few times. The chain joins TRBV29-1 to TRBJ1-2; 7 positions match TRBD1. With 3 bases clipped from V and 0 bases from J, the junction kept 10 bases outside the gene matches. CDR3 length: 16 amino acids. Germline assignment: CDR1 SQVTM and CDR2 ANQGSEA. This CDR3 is CSVDEKGQDSNYGYTF. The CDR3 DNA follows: TGCAGCGTTGACGAAAAAGGACAGGATTCTAACTATGGCTACACCTTC.

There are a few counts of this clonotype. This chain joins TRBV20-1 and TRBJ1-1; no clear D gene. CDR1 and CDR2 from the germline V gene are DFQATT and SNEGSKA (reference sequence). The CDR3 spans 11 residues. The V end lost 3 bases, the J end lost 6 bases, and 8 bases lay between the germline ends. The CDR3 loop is CSARVVAEAFF. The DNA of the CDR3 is TGCAGTGCTAGGGTCGTCGCTGAAGCTTTCTTT.

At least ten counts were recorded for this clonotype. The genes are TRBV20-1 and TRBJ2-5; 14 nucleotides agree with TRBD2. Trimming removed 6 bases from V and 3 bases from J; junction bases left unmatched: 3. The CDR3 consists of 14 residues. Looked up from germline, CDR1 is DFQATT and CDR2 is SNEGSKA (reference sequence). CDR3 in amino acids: CSARLAGGKETQYF. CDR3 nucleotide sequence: TGCAGTGCCAGACTAGCGGGAGGGAAAGAGACCCAGTACTTC.

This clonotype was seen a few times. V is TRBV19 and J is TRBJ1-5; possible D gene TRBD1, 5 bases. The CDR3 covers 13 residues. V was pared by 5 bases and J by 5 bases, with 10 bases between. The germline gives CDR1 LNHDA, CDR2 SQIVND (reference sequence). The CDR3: CASSPRGDQPQHF. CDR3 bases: TGTGCCAGTAGTCCTAGAGGGGATCAGCCCCAGCATTTT.

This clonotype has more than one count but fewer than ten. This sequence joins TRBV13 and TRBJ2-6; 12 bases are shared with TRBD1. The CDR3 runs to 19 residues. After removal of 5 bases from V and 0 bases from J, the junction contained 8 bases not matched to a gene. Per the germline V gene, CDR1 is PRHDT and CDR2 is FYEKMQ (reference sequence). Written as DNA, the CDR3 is TGTGCCAGCAGCAAAAGCGGGACAGGGGGCTTCTCTGGGGCCAACGTCCTGACTTTC. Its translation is CASSKSGTGGFSGANVLTF.

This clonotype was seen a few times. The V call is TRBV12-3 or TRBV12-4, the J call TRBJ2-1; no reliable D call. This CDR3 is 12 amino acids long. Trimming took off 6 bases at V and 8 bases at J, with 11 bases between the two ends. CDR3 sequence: CASSPVRYEQFF. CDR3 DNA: TGTGCCAGCAGCCCCGTCCGGTATGAGCAGTTCTTC.